This TCR beta chain was sequenced during a study of cytomegalovirus exposure and HLA in healthy donors. Findings and caveats of the study: When analyzed later, the rates of TCR association showed variation by HLA locus, with DRB1 the most and HLA-C the fewest. The study designated 150 or so TCR beta chains cytomegalovirus-associated. In a later analysis, CMV-associated beta chains were mostly HLA-associated, it appeared. A missense DCLRE1C variant was associated with V- and J-gene trimming of TCR beta chains in a later analysis, and an independent cohort replicated the association.

This CDR3 is 16 amino acids long. V was shortened by 1 base and J by 6 bases, with 18 bases between the two germline ends. CDR1 is SGHRS, CDR2 YFSETQ, per germline. 13 Jbeta primers and 60 Vbeta primers were used for the PCR. The method was immunoSEQ multiplex PCR; TCRdb's version includes in-frame clones alone and lacks a portion of them. The table lists over 150,000 clones, 70% to 90% of them singletons. Comment on this clone: No antigen is known for it.

The chain uses TRBV5-1 and TRBJ2-3; a weak D match, TRBD1 (6 bases). The sequence derives from a girl aged 10-17 years in good health and CMV-seropositive. The sequencing sample was made of PBMCs. In nucleotides, the CDR3 is TGCGCCAGCAGCTTGAACGTTCTGGGGGCGCTGGATACGCAGTATTTT. Translating gives CASSLNVLGALDTQYF.